The 21 T cell receptor beta chains below were found in one sample sequenced in a study of siplizumab effects on memory and regulatory T cells. Clones were sequenced by immunoSEQ multiplex PCR, and TCRdb holds only the in-frame ones, with some missing. The sample comprises over 80,000 clones, just under 95% of which are singletons, and 1% to 1.5% rests with the top ten. Sequences were obtained from non-Treg CD4+ T cells sorted from blood. These TCRs come from a human donor in good health.

The chain couples TRBV28 to TRBJ2-7, with D uncertain. CDR1 is MDHEN and CDR2 is SYDVKM in the germline V gene. This CDR3 is built from 14 residues. Trimming took off 6 bases at V and 2 bases at J, with 14 bases between the two ends. Written as DNA, the CDR3 is TGTGCCAGCAGCGAGGTACGGGCCCCCTACGAGCAGTACTTC. It is translated as CASSEVRAPYEQYF.

This chain joins TRBV7-2 and TRBJ2-3, with D perhaps given as TRBD1 or TRBD2 (5 bases each). CDR3 length equals 16 residues. V lost 4 bases to trimming and J lost 5 bases, with 19 bases between them. Germline V CDR1 and CDR2: SGHTA, FQGNSA. The CDR3 nucleotides read TGTGCCAGCAGCTATTCCTCGGGACCCAAGGGAGATACGCAGTATTTT. Its protein is CASSYSSGPKGDTQYF.

V is TRBV7-6 and J is TRBJ2-5, with D possibly matching TRBD2 (6 bases). V dropped 2 bases and J dropped 4 bases, with 14 bases sitting between them. The CDR3 is 15 amino acids. Per germline, CDR1 SGHVS and CDR2 FNYEAQ. CDR3 protein: CASSLTGVGRETQYF. The CDR3 DNA follows: TGTGCCAGCAGCTTAACGGGAGTTGGTCGAGAGACCCAGTACTTC.

The chain joins TRBV7-6 to TRBJ1-4; D unresolved. V shed 1 base and J shed 7 bases, with 4 bases lying between them. This CDR3 has 12 residues. Germline CDR1 reads SGHVS; CDR2 reads FNYEAQ. As DNA, the CDR3 is TGTGCCAGCAGCTTAGGATCTGAAAAACTGTTTTTT. As protein: CASSLGSEKLFF.

The rearrangement uses TRBV6-5 and TRBJ1-2; D ambiguous. From germline, CDR1 is MNHEY and CDR2 SVGAGI. CDR3 size: 13 residues. V was trimmed by 4 bases and J by 0 bases, leaving 6 bases between them. The CDR3 region has the DNA TGTGCCAGCAGTTTTCAGACTAACTATGGCTACACCTTC. As protein: CASSFQTNYGYTF.

This rearrangement joins TRBV18 to TRBJ2-3; 7 bases are a match to TRBD1. This CDR3 comprises 16 residues. Germline trimming cut 3 bases from V and 0 bases from J; bases unmatched to any gene: 6. CDR1 and CDR2 from the germline V gene are KGHSH and LQKENI. This CDR3 reads CASSPATGKSTDTQYF. CDR3 sequence (DNA): TGTGCCAGCTCACCCGCGACAGGGAAGAGCACAGATACGCAGTATTTT.

This clone was detected only once. The DNA for the CDR3 is TGTGCCAGCAGTTCGGGACAGAGATATGGCTACACCTTC. Its protein is CASSSGQRYGYTF. This chain links TRBV6-6 with TRBJ1-2, with TRBD1 identical over 7 bases. Trimming at V came to 4 bases and at J to 5 bases, leaving 4 bases not matched to a gene. The germline gives CDR1 MNHNY, CDR2 SVGAGI (reference sequence). CDR3 size: 13 residues.

The rearrangement uses TRBV5-1 and TRBJ2-2; TRBD2 agrees at 8 bases. Germline lookup yields CDR1 SGHRS and CDR2 YFSETQ. The CDR3 consists of 15 residues. The J segment lost 0 bases and the V segment lost 5 bases, leaving 3 bases of the junction unmatched. CDR3 sequence reads: CASRLAASNTGELFF. The CDR3 coding sequence is TGCGCCAGCAGACTAGCGGCTTCGAACACCGGGGAGCTGTTTTTT.

A note on this clone: Other DNA sequences in this sample translate to the same CDR3. The rearrangement uses TRBV6-1 and TRBJ2-3; weak D call: TRBD1 (5 bases). The ends were cut back, 3 bases at V and 2 bases at J, with 9 bases in the middle. Germline V gene sequence: CDR1 MNHNS, CDR2 SASEGT. This CDR3 has 14 residues. The CDR3 region is CASSDLGPTDTQYF. Written as DNA, the CDR3 is TGTGCCAGCAGTGATTTGGGGCCCACAGATACGCAGTATTTT.

As for this clone: This sample also contains other DNA sequences that code for the same CDR3. This chain links TRBV30 with TRBJ1-5; a weak D match, TRBD1 (5 bases). With 0 bases removed from V and 4 bases from J, the gap between germline ends came to 7 bases. CDR1 and CDR2 (germline): GTSNPN, SVGIG (reference sequence). The CDR3 spans 13 residues. Here the CDR3 DNA reads TGTGCCTGGAGTGTAAGGGGTAATCAGCCCCAGCATTTT. Translated, it gives CAWSVRGNQPQHF. The full variable domain, completed using reference TRBV30 and TRBJ1-5, is SQTIHQWPATLVQPVGSPLSLECTVEGTSNPNLYWYRQAAGRGLQLLFYSVGIGQISSEVPQNLSASRPQDRQFILSSKKLLLSDSGFYLCAWSVRGNQPQHFGDGTRLSIL.

The chain links TRBV4-1 to TRBJ2-5; TRBD2 aligns across 11 bases. V was pared by 1 base and J by 5 bases, with 9 bases of the junction left unmatched. Germline assignment: CDR1 MGHRA and CDR2 YSYEKL. The CDR3 is 17 amino acids. The CDR3 nucleotides are TGCGCCAGCAGCCAAGGAGCACTTAGCGGGAGGGTGGAGACCCAGTACTTC. This codes for CASSQGALSGRVETQYF.

The rearrangement joins TRBV4-1 to TRBJ2-7; D remains ambiguous. The CDR3 runs 14 residues. Germline CDR1 reads MGHRA; CDR2 reads YSYEKL. Between the trimmed V and J ends, which lost 0 bases and 9 bases, there was a span of 15 bases. This CDR3 is CASSQEGPLQAQYF. Written as DNA, the CDR3 is TGCGCCAGCAGCCAAGAAGGGCCCCTGCAGGCGCAGTACTTC.

V usage is TRBV7-9 and J usage is TRBJ2-3; 10 bases fit TRBD2. CDR1 is SEHNR, CDR2 FQNEAQ, per germline (reference sequence). The V segment lost 4 bases and the J segment 0 bases; nucleotides outside the gene matches: 10. The CDR3 is made up of 18 amino acids. This chain's CDR3 is CASSSSGLAAASTDTQYF. DNA for the CDR3: TGTGCCAGCAGCTCGAGCGGACTAGCGGCCGCTAGCACAGATACGCAGTATTTT. Filled out from reference TRBV7-9 and TRBJ2-3, the complete variable domain reads DTGVSQNPRHKITKRGQNVTFRCDPISEHNRLYWYRQTLGQGPEFLTYFQNEAQLEKSRLLSDRFSAERPKGSFSTLEIQRTEQGDSAMYLCASSSSGLAAASTDTQYFGPGTRLTVL.

This chain links TRBV5-1 with TRBJ2-2; D not resolved. The CDR3 runs to 15 residues. Germline loops: CDR1 SGHRS, CDR2 YFSETQ. The V end was cut by 3 bases, the J end by 2 bases, with 11 bases between. The CDR3 nucleotides read TGCGCCAGCAGCTCCTACCAATATAACACCGGGGAGCTGTTTTTT. Amino acids: CASSSYQYNTGELFF.

The chain combines TRBV12-5 with TRBJ2-5, with D perhaps given as TRBD1 or TRBD2 (6 bases each). The CDR3 contains 14 residues. V lost 3 bases and J 5 bases, leaving 13 bases between the germline ends. Per germline, CDR1 LGHNT and CDR2 FRNRAP. CDR3 sequence (DNA): TGTGCTAGTGGTTTAGGGGGGACGCAGGAGACCCAGTACTTC. The encoded protein is CASGLGGTQETQYF.

The chain joins TRBV5-4 to TRBJ1-1; a possible D gene is TRBD1 (5 bases). CDR1 is SGHNT and CDR2 is YYREEE in the germline V gene (reference sequence). This CDR3 spans 14 amino acids. V was pared by 2 bases and J by 3 bases, with 11 bases between. The CDR3 reads CASSFGQGDTEAFF. The CDR3, as DNA: TGTGCCAGCAGCTTCGGCCAGGGAGACACTGAAGCTTTCTTT.

The genes are TRBV11-2 and TRBJ1-2; 7 nucleotides agree with TRBD1. The CDR3 spans 14 residues. J gave up 4 bases and V 3 bases, and 5 bases lay outside the gene matches. Per germline, CDR1 SGHAT and CDR2 FQNNGV. The CDR3 protein is CASSFPPGGYGYTF. DNA of the CDR3: TGTGCCAGCAGCTTTCCCCCAGGGGGCTATGGCTACACCTTC.

CDR3 loop: CASSFGGMNTEAFF. DNA for the CDR3: TGTGCCAGCAGCTTCGGGGGAATGAACACTGAAGCTTTCTTT. The chain uses TRBV7-9 and TRBJ1-1, with a weak D call TRBD1 (5 bases). Germline V gene data show CDR1 as SEHNR and CDR2 as FQNEAQ (reference sequence). The V and J ends lost 3 bases and 0 bases respectively, with 8 bases between them. The CDR3 loop spans 14 amino acids.

Written as DNA, the CDR3 is TGTGCCAGCAGCCCGGACAGGGTCCCACACAATGAGCAGTTCTTC. Its translation: CASSPDRVPHNEQFF. The chain is built from TRBV14 and TRBJ2-1; TRBD1 matches at 8 bases. V was pared by 4 bases and J by 5 bases, with 7 bases of the junction left unmatched. CDR1 is SGHDN, CDR2 FVKESK, per germline. This CDR3 spans 15 amino acids.

The rearrangement links TRBV6-1 to TRBJ1-5; D remains ambiguous. V was trimmed by 10 bases and J by 0 bases, leaving 10 bases between them. The CDR3 is made up of 13 amino acids. Germline CDR1 is MNHNS and CDR2 is SASEGT. DNA of the CDR3: TGTGCCACCGAACAGAATAGCAATCAGCCCCAGCATTTT. Translating gives CATEQNSNQPQHF.

This chain uses TRBV28 with TRBJ2-5, with 10 bases that match TRBD2. The CDR3 spans 16 residues. The V and J ends lost 5 bases and 5 bases, in that order; junction bases with no gene match: 11. Germline-derived CDR1 and CDR2 are MDHEN and SYDVKM. The CDR3 sequence is CASSRPSGSGQETQYF. CDR3 DNA sequence: TGTGCCAGCAGTCGCCCTAGCGGGAGTGGTCAGGAGACCCAGTACTTC.